The TCR beta chain under discussion was sequenced for a study of blood T cell repertoires in COVID-19. Study information: PBMCs, B-cell-depleted T cells, or T cells provided the cDNA or gDNA that made up the material.

Germline V gene data show CDR1 as SGHRS and CDR2 as YFSETQ. There are 16 residues in the CDR3. V shed 0 bases and J 8 bases; nucleotides not matched to a gene: 9. Participants came from roughly 25 US areas, aged roughly 18 to 95 years. Two negative PCRs, clearance, or symptom resolution were required of recovered Cohort 3 donors. Profiled with immunoSEQ multiplex PCR; TCRdb holds only in-frame clones, not every one. This sample has about 370,000 clones; around 89% occur once, and the top ten carry roughly 1%. The sequence was collected from a man aged 18 to 35 who had recovered from COVID-19. V and J are TRBV5-1 and TRBJ1-4, with 8 bases lining up with TRBD1. Sequenced: PBMCs or T cells enriched from blood (not recorded which). CDR3 in amino acids: CASSLDGRGRKEKLFF. The CDR3 nucleotides read TGCGCCAGCAGCTTGGACGGCAGGGGGCGAAAGGAAAAACTGTTTTTT.